This T cell receptor (beta chain) was sequenced in a study of blood T cell repertoires in COVID-19. Study-level information: In each case, the material was cDNA or gDNA derived from T cells, B-cell-depleted T cells, or PBMCs.

This CDR3 contains 13 residues. Germline CDR1 DFQATT, CDR2 SNEGSKA (reference sequence). Trimming pared 3 bases from V and 5 bases from J, leaving 13 bases between. Methods used by the authors: Using reference gene primer amplification, nucleated cell counts were estimated. Repertoires were generated with immunoSEQ multiplex PCR, while TCRdb's copy carries only in-frame clones and drops some. The V and J calls and clone size come from that table; D and trimming were worked out from the DNA. The data contain 250,000 or so clones, around nine tenths of them singletons. This receptor was obtained from a woman between 55 and 75 years old with acute or convalescent COVID-19. Specimen: peripheral blood. The V and J genes are TRBV20-1 and TRBJ1-1, with D uncertain. Here the CDR3 DNA reads TGCAGTGCTAGTGCTCCGGCGGGGACTGAAGCTTTCTTT. Residues: CSASAPAGTEAFF.